This T cell receptor beta chain was captured by sequencing in a study of blood T cell repertoires in COVID-19. The method was immunoSEQ multiplex PCR; TCRdb's version includes in-frame clones alone and lacks a portion of them. This table has under 250,000 clones, approximately 84% appearing once. This CDR3 spans 15 amino acids. J was trimmed by 1 base and V by 4 bases; bases with no gene match: 7. CDR1 and CDR2 (germline): MDHEN, SYDVKM. The source material was peripheral blood. This sequence joins TRBV28 and TRBJ2-7; 7 bases agree with TRBD1. This sequence originates from a man in his forties or fifties who had recovered from COVID-19. CDR3 sequence (DNA): TGTGCCAGCAGTTCGACCGGGACAGCTTCCTACGAGCAGTACTTC. Residues: CASSSTGTASYEQYF.